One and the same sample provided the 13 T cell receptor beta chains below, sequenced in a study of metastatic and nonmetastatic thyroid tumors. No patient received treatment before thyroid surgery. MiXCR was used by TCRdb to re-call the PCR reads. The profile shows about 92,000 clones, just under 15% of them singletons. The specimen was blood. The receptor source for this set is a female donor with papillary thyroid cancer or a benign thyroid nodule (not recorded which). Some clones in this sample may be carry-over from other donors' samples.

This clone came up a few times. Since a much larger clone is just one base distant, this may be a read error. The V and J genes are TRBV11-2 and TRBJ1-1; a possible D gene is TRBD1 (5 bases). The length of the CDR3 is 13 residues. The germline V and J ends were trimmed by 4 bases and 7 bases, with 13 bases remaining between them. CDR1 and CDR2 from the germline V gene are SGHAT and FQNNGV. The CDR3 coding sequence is TGTGCCAGCAGCTCAACCGGGGGGTTTGAAGCTTTCTTT. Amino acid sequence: CASSSTGGFEAFF. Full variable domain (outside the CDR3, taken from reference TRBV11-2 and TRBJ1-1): EAGVAQSPRYKIIEKRQSVAFWCNPISGHATLYWYQQILGQGPKLLIQFQNNGVVDDSQLPKDRFSAERLKGVDSTLKIQPAKLEDSAVYLCASSSTGGFEAFFGQGTRLTVV.

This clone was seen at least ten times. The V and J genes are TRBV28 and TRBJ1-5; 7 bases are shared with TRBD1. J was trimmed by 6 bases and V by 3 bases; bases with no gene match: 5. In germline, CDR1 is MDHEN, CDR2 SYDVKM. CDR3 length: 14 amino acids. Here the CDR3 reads CASSFLQGVQPQHF. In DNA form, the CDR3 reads TGTGCCAGCAGTTTTTTGCAGGGGGTTCAGCCCCAGCATTTT.

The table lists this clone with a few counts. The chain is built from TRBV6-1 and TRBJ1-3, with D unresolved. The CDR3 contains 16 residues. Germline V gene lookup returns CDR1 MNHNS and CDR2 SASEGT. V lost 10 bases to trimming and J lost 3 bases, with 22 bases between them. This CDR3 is CAITRGGLLCGNTIYF. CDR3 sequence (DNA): TGTGCCATCACTCGAGGAGGGCTTCTATGTGGAAACACCATATATTTT.

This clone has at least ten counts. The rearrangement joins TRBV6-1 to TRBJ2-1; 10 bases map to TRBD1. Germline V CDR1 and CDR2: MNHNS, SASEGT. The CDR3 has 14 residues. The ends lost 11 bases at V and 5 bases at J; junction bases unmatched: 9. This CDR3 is CARALGQGHNEQFF. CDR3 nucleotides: TGTGCCCGCGCGCTGGGACAGGGGCACAATGAGCAGTTCTTC.

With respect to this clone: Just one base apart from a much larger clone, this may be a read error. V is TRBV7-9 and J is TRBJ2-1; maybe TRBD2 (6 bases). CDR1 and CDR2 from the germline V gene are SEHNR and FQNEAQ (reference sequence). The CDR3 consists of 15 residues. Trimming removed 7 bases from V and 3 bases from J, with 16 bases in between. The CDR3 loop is CASIHRDSNYNEQFF. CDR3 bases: TGTGCCAGCATCCACCGGGACTCCAACTACAATGAGCAGTTCTTC.

This CDR3 reads CASSRGPDREDGYTF. The CDR3 DNA is TGTGCCAGCAGCCGAGGACCCGACAGGGAGGATGGCTACACCTTC. The genes are TRBV5-4 and TRBJ1-2; 7 bases fit TRBD1. The CDR3 extends over 15 amino acids. J gave up 6 bases and V 4 bases, and 12 bases lay outside the gene matches. Germline V lookup: CDR1 SGHNT, CDR2 YYREEE (reference sequence).

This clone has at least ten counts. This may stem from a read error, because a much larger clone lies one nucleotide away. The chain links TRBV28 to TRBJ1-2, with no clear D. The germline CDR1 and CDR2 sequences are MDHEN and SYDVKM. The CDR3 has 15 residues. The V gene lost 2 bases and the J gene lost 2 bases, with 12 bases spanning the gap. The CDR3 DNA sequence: TGTGCCAGCAGTTTACACTTCGGAGGGAACTATGGCTACACCTTC. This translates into CASSLHFGGNYGYTF.

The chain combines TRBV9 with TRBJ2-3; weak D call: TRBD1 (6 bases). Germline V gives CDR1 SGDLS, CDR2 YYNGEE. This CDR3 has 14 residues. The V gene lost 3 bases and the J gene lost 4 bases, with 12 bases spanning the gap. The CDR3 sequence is CASSASGQPDTQYF. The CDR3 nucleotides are TGTGCCAGCAGCGCCTCGGGACAACCAGATACGCAGTATTTT.

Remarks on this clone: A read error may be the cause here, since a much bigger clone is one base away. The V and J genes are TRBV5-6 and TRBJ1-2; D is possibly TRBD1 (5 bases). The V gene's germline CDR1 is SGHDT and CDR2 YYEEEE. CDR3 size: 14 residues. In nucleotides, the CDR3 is TGTGCCAGCAGCTTGGGAACGGGGGACTATGTCTACACCTTC. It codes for CASSLGTGDYVYTF.

The CDR3 loop is CASSLITDTQYF. CDR3 sequence (DNA): TGTGCCAGCAGCTTGATTACAGATACGCAGTATTTT. The rearrangement links TRBV5-4 to TRBJ2-3; D unclear. The CDR3 runs 12 residues. CDR1 SGHNT and CDR2 YYREEE come from the germline V gene (reference sequence). Trimming left V 1 base short and J 3 bases short, with 3 bases between.

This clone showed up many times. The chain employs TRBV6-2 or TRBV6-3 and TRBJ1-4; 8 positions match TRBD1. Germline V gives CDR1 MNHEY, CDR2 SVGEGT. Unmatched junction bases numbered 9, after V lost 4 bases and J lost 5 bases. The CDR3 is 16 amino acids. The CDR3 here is CASSFPQGAENEKLFF. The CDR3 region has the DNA TGTGCCAGCAGTTTCCCCCAGGGGGCGGAAAATGAAAAACTGTTTTTT.

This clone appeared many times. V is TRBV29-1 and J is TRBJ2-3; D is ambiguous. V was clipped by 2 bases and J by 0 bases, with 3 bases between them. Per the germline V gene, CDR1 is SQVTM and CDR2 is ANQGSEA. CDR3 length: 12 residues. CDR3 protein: CSVESSTDTQYF. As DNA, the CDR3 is TGCAGCGTTGAAAGTAGCACAGATACGCAGTATTTT.

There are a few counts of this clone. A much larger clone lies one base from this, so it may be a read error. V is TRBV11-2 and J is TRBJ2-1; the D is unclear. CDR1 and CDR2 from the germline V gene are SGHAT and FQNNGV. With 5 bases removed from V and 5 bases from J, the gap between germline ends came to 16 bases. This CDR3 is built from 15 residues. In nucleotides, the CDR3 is TGTGCCAGCAGCCCTTGTGGCCTCACCGACAATGAGCAGTTCTTC. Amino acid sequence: CASSPCGLTDNEQFF.